This T cell receptor beta chain emerged from a study of OX40 agonist ivuxolimab in advanced cancers. Produced via immunoSEQ multiplex PCR; TCRdb's table is partial and in-frame only. The data contain approximately 100,000 clones, 70% to 85% of them singletons. This clone was observed a single time. Germline CDR1 reads MNHEY; CDR2 reads SMNVEV (reference sequence). This CDR3 comprises 13 residues. V dropped 5 bases and J dropped 8 bases, with 15 bases sitting between them. This TCR was recovered from an adult with an advanced solid tumor such as melanoma, head and neck, liver or kidney cancer. The J gene is TRBJ1-2, the V gene TRBV27, with a possible D match to TRBD1 (5 bases). The sample consisted of CD4+ or CD8+ T cells sorted from blood, taken in a trial of the OX40 agonist ivuxolimab. For the CDR3, the DNA is TGTGCCAGCAGTACTTGGGCAGGGACGGGCTACACCTTC. Translated, it gives CASSTWAGTGYTF.